This entry concerns a single T cell receptor beta chain. This table comes from immunoSEQ multiplex PCR, and its TCRdb copy is limited to in-frame clones, with some not included. Of some 71,000 clones in the sample, approximately 80% were seen once. The Seattle patients, enrolled during active infection, were followed longitudinally. This entry is derived from a study of blood T cell repertoires in COVID-19. At the level of the study: Italy, Spain and the United States were the sources of the convalescent and acute COVID-19 samples.

The CDR3 totals 15 residues. V trimming: 3 bases; J trimming: 5 bases; junction bases outside the gene matches: 0. Germline V lookup: CDR1 SNHLY, CDR2 FYNNEI. The sequence derives from a man aged 50 to 59 with COVID-19, enrolled during active disease. The chain links TRBV2 to TRBJ2-2, with 13 bases that match TRBD2. The sample consisted of peripheral blood. CDR3 bases: TGTGCCAGCAGTGAGACTAGCGGGGGGACCGGGGAGCTGTTTTTT. This gives the protein CASSETSGGTGELFF.